The sequence of this T cell receptor (beta chain) was determined in a study of STAT3 mutations in large granular lymphocyte leukemia. The wider study: Roughly half of the longitudinally sequenced T-LGLL patients carried detectable canonical activating STAT3 mutations.

V shed 8 bases, J shed 4 bases, and the junction held 8 bases outside the gene matches. The CDR3 sequence is 15 residues long. Looked up from germline, CDR1 is SNHLY and CDR2 is FYNNEI. Around 40,000 productive templates were obtained per sample on average. Repertoires were generated with immunoSEQ multiplex PCR, while TCRdb's copy carries only in-frame clones and drops some. The sample lists approximately 29,000 clones; around 86% were seen once. A remark on this clone: The antigen is undetermined.

Points from the study as a whole: In T-cell large granular lymphocyte leukemia, about half of patients showed multiple immunodominant subclonotypes. Sampling intervals varied between patients and samples.

Sample: peripheral blood mononuclear cells. The chain is built from TRBV2 and TRBJ2-2, with 9 bases aligning to TRBD2. The TCR comes from a man in his sixties with T-cell large granular lymphocyte leukemia. Some clones in this sample may be carry-over from other donors' samples. Here the CDR3 reads CASGAGGRATGELFF. The CDR3 coding sequence is TGTGCCAGCGGGGCGGGCGGGAGGGCCACCGGGGAGCTGTTTTTT.